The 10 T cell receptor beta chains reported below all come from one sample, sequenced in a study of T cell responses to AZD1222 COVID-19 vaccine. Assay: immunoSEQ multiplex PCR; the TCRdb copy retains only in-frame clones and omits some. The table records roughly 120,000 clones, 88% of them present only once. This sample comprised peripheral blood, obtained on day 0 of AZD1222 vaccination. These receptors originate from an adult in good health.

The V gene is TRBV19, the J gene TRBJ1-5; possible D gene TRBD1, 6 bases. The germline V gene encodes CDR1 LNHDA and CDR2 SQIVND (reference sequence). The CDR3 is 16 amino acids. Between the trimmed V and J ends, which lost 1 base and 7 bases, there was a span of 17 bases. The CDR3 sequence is CASSIVGAGGLQPQHF. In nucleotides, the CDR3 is TGTGCCAGTAGTATAGTGGGGGCGGGGGGTTTACAGCCCCAGCATTTT.

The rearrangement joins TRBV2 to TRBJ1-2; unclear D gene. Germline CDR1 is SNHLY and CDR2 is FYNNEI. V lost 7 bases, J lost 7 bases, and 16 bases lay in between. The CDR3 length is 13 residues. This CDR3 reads CASNPSPPVGYTF. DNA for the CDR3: TGTGCCAGCAACCCCTCGCCTCCGGTTGGCTACACCTTC.

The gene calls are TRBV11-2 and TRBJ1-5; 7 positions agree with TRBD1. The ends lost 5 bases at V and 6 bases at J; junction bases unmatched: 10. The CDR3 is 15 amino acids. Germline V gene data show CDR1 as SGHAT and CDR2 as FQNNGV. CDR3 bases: TGTGCCAGCAGCACCTCCGACAGGGTGGGTCAGCCCCAGCATTTT. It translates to CASSTSDRVGQPQHF.

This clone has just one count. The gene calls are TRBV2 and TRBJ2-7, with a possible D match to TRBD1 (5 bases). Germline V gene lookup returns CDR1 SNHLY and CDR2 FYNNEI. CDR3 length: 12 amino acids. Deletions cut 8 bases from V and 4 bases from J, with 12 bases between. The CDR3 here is CASALQGYEQYF. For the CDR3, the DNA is TGTGCCAGCGCCCTCCAGGGTTACGAGCAGTACTTC.

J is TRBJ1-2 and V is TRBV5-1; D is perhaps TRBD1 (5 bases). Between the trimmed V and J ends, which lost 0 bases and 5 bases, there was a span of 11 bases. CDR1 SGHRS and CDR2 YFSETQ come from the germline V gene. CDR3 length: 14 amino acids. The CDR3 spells CASSLAQGSYGYTF. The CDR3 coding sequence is TGCGCCAGCAGCTTGGCTCAGGGCTCTTATGGCTACACCTTC. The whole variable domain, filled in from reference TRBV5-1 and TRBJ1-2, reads KAGVTQTPRYLIKTRGQQVTLSCSPISGHRSVSWYQQTPGQGLQFLFEYFSETQRNKGNFPGRFSGRQFSNSRSEMNVSTLELGDSALYLCASSLAQGSYGYTFGSGTRLTVV.

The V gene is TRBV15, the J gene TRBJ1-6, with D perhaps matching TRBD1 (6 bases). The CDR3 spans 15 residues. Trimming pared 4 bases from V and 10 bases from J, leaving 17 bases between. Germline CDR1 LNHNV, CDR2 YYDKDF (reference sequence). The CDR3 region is CATSIEQGDWSPLHF. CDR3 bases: TGTGCCACCAGCATAGAACAGGGTGATTGGTCACCCCTCCACTTT.

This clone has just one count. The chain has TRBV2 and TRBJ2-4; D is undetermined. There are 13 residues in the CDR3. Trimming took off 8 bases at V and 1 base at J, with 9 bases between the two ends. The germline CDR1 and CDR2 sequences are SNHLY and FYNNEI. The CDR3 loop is CASGNTAKNIQYF. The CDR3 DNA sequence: TGTGCCAGCGGGAACACGGCCAAAAACATTCAGTACTTC. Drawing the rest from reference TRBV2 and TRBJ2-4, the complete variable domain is EPEVTQTPSHQVTQMGQEVILRCVPISNHLYFYWYRQILGQKVEFLVSFYNNEISEKSEIFDDQFSVERPDGSNFTLKIRSTKLEDSAMYFCASGNTAKNIQYFGAGTRLSVL.

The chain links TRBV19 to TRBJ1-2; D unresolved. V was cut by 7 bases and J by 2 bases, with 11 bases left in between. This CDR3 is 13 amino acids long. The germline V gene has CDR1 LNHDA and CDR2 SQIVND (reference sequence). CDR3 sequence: CASTLWGNYGYTF. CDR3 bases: TGTGCCAGTACCCTCTGGGGAAACTATGGCTACACCTTC.

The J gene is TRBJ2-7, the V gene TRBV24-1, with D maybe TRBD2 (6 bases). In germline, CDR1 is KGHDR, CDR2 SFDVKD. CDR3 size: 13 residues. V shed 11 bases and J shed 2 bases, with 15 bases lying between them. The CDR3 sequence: CAMPGLRTYEQYF. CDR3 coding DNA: TGTGCCATGCCGGGACTCAGAACCTACGAGCAGTACTTC.

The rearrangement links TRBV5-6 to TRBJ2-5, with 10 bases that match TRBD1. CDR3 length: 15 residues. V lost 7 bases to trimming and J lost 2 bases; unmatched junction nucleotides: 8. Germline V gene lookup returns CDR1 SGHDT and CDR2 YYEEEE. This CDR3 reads CASSRPGQGQETQYF. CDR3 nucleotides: TGTGCCAGCTCTAGACCGGGACAGGGGCAAGAGACCCAGTACTTC.